Following are 24 T cell receptor beta chains from one sample sequenced in a study of blood T cell repertoires in COVID-19. The repertoire was sequenced with immunoSEQ multiplex PCR; TCRdb's copy has only in-frame clones and lacks some. This table holds approximately 250,000 clones, roughly 84% found once. Sequenced: peripheral blood. All receptors derive from a human donor in a cohort sampled during active COVID-19.

The chain employs TRBV19 and TRBJ1-2; weak D call: TRBD1 (5 bases). CDR1 LNHDA and CDR2 SQIVND come from the germline V gene (reference sequence). Trimming left V 8 bases short and J 0 bases short, with 13 bases between. The CDR3 consists of 14 residues. Here the CDR3 DNA reads TGTGCCAGTCATCAGGGAGGGGCTAACTATGGCTACACCTTC. Protein: CASHQGGANYGYTF.

The chain uses TRBV5-1 and TRBJ1-5, with 7 nucleotides matching TRBD1. The V gene end was trimmed by 4 bases and the J gene end by 5 bases; junction bases not matched to a gene: 6. The germline V gene has CDR1 SGHRS and CDR2 YFSETQ. CDR3 length equals 14 residues. The CDR3 coding sequence is TGCGCCAGCAGCCTCGGGACAGAGTATCAGCCCCAGCATTTT. Amino acid sequence: CASSLGTEYQPQHF.

This chain joins TRBV15 and TRBJ1-5; D perhaps matches TRBD1 (6 bases). Germline CDR1 reads LNHNV; CDR2 reads YYDKDF (reference sequence). This CDR3 has 15 residues. V lost 1 base to trimming and J lost 2 bases, with 9 bases between them. CDR3: CATSRGDTRNQPQHF. In nucleotides, the CDR3 is TGTGCCACCAGCAGAGGGGACACTCGCAATCAGCCCCAGCATTTT. The full variable domain, completed using reference TRBV15 and TRBJ1-5, is DAMVIQNPRYQVTQFGKPVTLSCSQTLNHNVMYWYQQKSSQAPKLLFHYYDKDFNNEADTPDNFQSRRPNTSFCFLDIRSPGLGDTAMYLCATSRGDTRNQPQHFGDGTRLSIL.

The chain employs TRBV28 and TRBJ1-5, with 7 bases identical to TRBD1. V shed 4 bases and J 7 bases; nucleotides not matched to a gene: 13. The CDR3 spans 16 residues. Germline V gene lookup returns CDR1 MDHEN and CDR2 SYDVKM. DNA of the CDR3: TGTGCCAGCAGTTCCGGGACAGAGCTCCGCGGGCAGCCCCAGCATTTT. It specifies CASSSGTELRGQPQHF.

V is TRBV10-3 and J is TRBJ1-6, with D perhaps TRBD1 (5 bases). Germline CDR1 ENHRY, CDR2 SYGVKD. V gave up 5 bases and J gave up 5 bases, with 10 bases separating them. This CDR3 has 14 amino acids. As DNA, the CDR3 is TGTGCCATCAGTCGGGACTCACATAATTCACCCCTCCACTTT. It codes for CAISRDSHNSPLHF.

The chain is built from TRBV6-5 and TRBJ2-5; possible D gene TRBD2, 6 bases. Per the germline V gene, CDR1 is MNHEY and CDR2 is SVGAGI. Trimming took off 10 bases at V and 2 bases at J, with 11 bases between the two ends. The CDR3 contains 12 residues. The CDR3 nucleotides are TGTGCCACTGCGGGACTTCAAGAGACCCAGTACTTC. Protein: CATAGLQETQYF.

The chain recombines TRBV7-8 with TRBJ2-7, with TRBD1 identical over 9 bases. The CDR3 is made up of 16 amino acids. Germline V lookup: CDR1 SGHVS, CDR2 FQNEAQ. V lost 5 bases to trimming and J lost 1 base; unmatched junction nucleotides: 9. The CDR3 sequence is CASSNRTGTGSYEQYF. For the CDR3, the DNA is TGTGCCAGCAGCAACCGCACCGGGACAGGGTCCTACGAGCAGTACTTC.

For this clone: The same CDR3 arises from other DNA sequences in this sample as well. The chain carries TRBV5-6 and TRBJ1-2, with TRBD1 matching over 7 bases. V was pared by 0 bases and J by 1 base, with 3 bases of the junction left unmatched. This CDR3 spans 15 amino acids. From germline, CDR1 is SGHDT and CDR2 YYEEEE. CDR3 region: CASSLGQGVNYGYTF. The CDR3 nucleotides read TGTGCCAGCAGCTTGGGACAGGGAGTTAACTATGGCTACACCTTC.

The table lists this clone with a few counts. J is TRBJ1-1 and V is TRBV4-1; TRBD1 might be the D (5 bases). Germline V gives CDR1 MGHRA, CDR2 YSYEKL. V lost 3 bases, J lost 2 bases, and 16 bases lay in between. The CDR3 is 16 amino acids. CDR3 loop: CASSHHPDSTNTEAFF. CDR3 coding DNA: TGCGCCAGCAGCCACCATCCTGACAGCACTAACACTGAAGCTTTCTTT.

This sequence joins TRBV9 and TRBJ1-1, with a possible D match to TRBD1 (6 bases). CDR1 and CDR2 (germline): SGDLS, YYNGEE. Trimming cost V 1 base and J 6 bases, with 13 bases left between them. The CDR3 runs to 14 residues. The CDR3 DNA sequence: TGTGCCAGCAGCGTAACTGGGGGCAGCGCTGAAGCTTTCTTT. Its protein is CASSVTGGSAEAFF.

V and J are TRBV18 and TRBJ2-7, with 10 bases matching TRBD1. The CDR3 is made up of 15 amino acids. Germline CDR1 and CDR2: KGHSH and LQKENI. Losses at the gene ends were 2 bases for V and 5 bases for J; bases not matched to a gene: 6. The CDR3 DNA reads as TGTGCCAGCTCACCAATGGACAGGGGGGGCAACGAGCAGTACTTC. Amino acids: CASSPMDRGGNEQYF.

The V call is TRBV7-9, the J call TRBJ2-2, with 8 bases matching TRBD1. The CDR3 length is 16 residues. In germline, CDR1 is SEHNR, CDR2 FQNEAQ (reference sequence). After removal of 7 bases from V and 1 base from J, the junction contained 8 bases not matched to a gene. The DNA of the CDR3 is TGTGCCAGCACCAAAGCCGGGACAGGGAACACCGGGGAGCTGTTTTTT. Translation: CASTKAGTGNTGELFF.

V gene TRBV9 combines with J gene TRBJ2-1; D is possibly TRBD1 (5 bases). This CDR3 region has 13 residues. Per germline, CDR1 SGDLS and CDR2 YYNGEE. V was pared by 4 bases and J by 9 bases, with 14 bases between. CDR3 sequence: CASSLQVGFEQFF. In nucleotides, the CDR3 is TGTGCCAGCAGCTTACAGGTGGGGTTTGAGCAGTTCTTC. Using reference TRBV9 and TRBJ2-1 for the parts outside the CDR3, the full variable domain is DSGVTQTPKHLITATGQRVTLRCSPRSGDLSVYWYQQSLDQGLQFLIQYYNGEERAKGNILERFSAQQFPDLHSELNLSSLELGDSALYFCASSLQVGFEQFFGPGTRLTVL.

The rearrangement links TRBV6-2 or TRBV6-3 to TRBJ2-3, with D unclear. There are 11 residues in the CDR3. Germline V gene lookup returns CDR1 MNHEY and CDR2 SVGEGT. The V and J ends lost 3 bases and 7 bases respectively, with 5 bases between them. CDR3 amino acids: CASSYSYTQYF. In DNA form, the CDR3 reads TGTGCCAGCAGTTATAGCTATACGCAGTATTTT.

The rearrangement uses TRBV5-1 and TRBJ2-7; 7 bases are shared with TRBD2. J was trimmed by 0 bases and V by 4 bases; bases with no gene match: 7. Germline V gene data show CDR1 as SGHRS and CDR2 as YFSETQ. CDR3 length: 15 amino acids. CDR3 amino acids: CASSPASGGSYEQYF. In DNA form, the CDR3 reads TGCGCCAGCAGCCCTGCTAGCGGTGGCTCCTACGAGCAGTACTTC.

The V gene is TRBV2, the J gene TRBJ2-1, with 9 bases matching TRBD2. CDR3 length: 16 amino acids. In germline, CDR1 is SNHLY, CDR2 FYNNEI. V was clipped by 2 bases and J by 7 bases; unmatched bases: 9. In nucleotides, the CDR3 is TGTGCCAGCAGTGAATGGACTAGCGCCCCCGGGAATGAGCAGTTCTTC. It yields the protein CASSEWTSAPGNEQFF.

Here the CDR3 DNA reads TGTGCCAGCAGTCAATTTAGGGGGGAGGGAGATCACGAGCAGTACTTC. This codes for CASSQFRGEGDHEQYF. The chain carries TRBV5-4 and TRBJ2-7; D is possibly TRBD2 (7 bases). The CDR3 consists of 16 residues. Germline V lookup: CDR1 SGHNT, CDR2 YYREEE (reference sequence). Trimming left V 5 bases short and J 5 bases short, with 23 bases between. The whole variable domain, remainder taken from reference TRBV5-4 and TRBJ2-7, is ETGVTQSPTHLIKTRGQQVTLRCSSQSGHNTVSWYQQALGQGPQFIFQYYREEENGRGNFPPRFSGLQFPNYSSELNVNALELDDSALYLCASSQFRGEGDHEQYFGPGTRLTVT.

The rearrangement uses TRBV2 and TRBJ1-2; 9 bases match TRBD1. The CDR3 covers 15 residues. Per the germline V gene, CDR1 is SNHLY and CDR2 is FYNNEI. J gave up 4 bases and V 2 bases, and 5 bases lay outside the gene matches. CDR3 coding DNA: TGTGCCAGCAGTGAACACAGGGGGCGGGTCTATGGCTACACCTTC. Translation gives CASSEHRGRVYGYTF. Complete variable domain (other parts from reference TRBV2 and TRBJ1-2): EPEVTQTPSHQVTQMGQEVILRCVPISNHLYFYWYRQILGQKVEFLVSFYNNEISEKSEIFDDQFSVERPDGSNFTLKIRSTKLEDSAMYFCASSEHRGRVYGYTFGSGTRLTVV.

V and J are TRBV28 and TRBJ1-1, with unresolved D. The V end lost 4 bases, the J end lost 6 bases, and 15 bases lay between the germline ends. CDR1 and CDR2 from the germline V gene are MDHEN and SYDVKM. The CDR3 consists of 14 residues. CDR3 coding DNA: TGTGCCAGCAGTTCCCCTCTCGGGGTCGCTGAAGCTTTCTTT. Its protein product is CASSSPLGVAEAFF.

This chain uses TRBV10-3 with TRBJ1-5; D is ambiguous. The CDR3 consists of 16 residues. Germline V gene sequence: CDR1 ENHRY, CDR2 SYGVKD. Deletions cut 10 bases from V and 0 bases from J, with 19 bases between. The CDR3: CATGLGGRTSNQPQHF. The DNA of the CDR3 is TGTGCCACCGGGCTCGGAGGTCGGACTAGCAATCAGCCCCAGCATTTT.

J is TRBJ1-2 and V is TRBV5-1; 7 bases fit TRBD1. The CDR3 is made up of 14 amino acids. V lost 4 bases to trimming and J lost 6 bases; unmatched junction nucleotides: 9. Germline CDR1 is SGHRS and CDR2 is YFSETQ. The CDR3 DNA reads TGCGCCAGCAGCCAGGGACAGTTTACCAATGGCTACACCTTC. This sequence encodes CASSQGQFTNGYTF.

This clone appeared a single time. The V and J genes are TRBV7-9 and TRBJ1-3, with D unresolved. The CDR3 is 19 residues long. V lost 5 bases, J lost 0 bases, and 23 bases lay in between. The germline V gene encodes CDR1 SEHNR and CDR2 FQNEAQ (reference sequence). The CDR3 reads CASSPNLLDRASSGNTIYF. The CDR3 region has the DNA TGTGCCAGCAGCCCTAACCTCCTCGACCGAGCGAGCTCTGGAAACACCATATATTTT.

J is TRBJ1-1 and V is TRBV2; 12 bases are a match to TRBD1. V shed 6 bases, J shed 4 bases, and the junction held 21 bases outside the gene matches. Germline-derived CDR1 and CDR2 are SNHLY and FYNNEI. CDR3 length: 20 amino acids. The chain's CDR3 is CASSDSLSPGTGGAGTEAFF. The CDR3 bases are TGTGCCAGCAGCGATTCCTTAAGCCCTGGGACAGGGGGCGCGGGCACTGAAGCTTTCTTT.

The V call is TRBV4-3, the J call TRBJ1-1; 7 nucleotides align to TRBD1. V lost 2 bases, J lost 5 bases, and 2 bases stayed unmatched. Germline CDR1 is LGHNA and CDR2 is YSLEER. The CDR3 has 13 amino acids. The CDR3 DNA reads TGCGCCAGCAGCCAAAAACAGGGGACTGAAGCTTTCTTT. Amino acid sequence: CASSQKQGTEAFF.